Shown below are 14 T cell receptor beta chains from a single sample sequenced in a study of HIV-infected patients and healthy controls. Whole blood was used without fractionation, so all unsorted peripheral T cells were included. Alpha and beta constant-region primers primed reverse transcription of around 500 ng RNA. Separate chain-specific third strand synthesis with multiplexing indices produced the alpha and beta libraries. TCRdb analysed the 5' RACE reads with MiXCR anew, one entry per CDR3 protein. The profile shows roughly 9,800 distinct CDR3 sequences, 6.5% to 9% of them singletons. The sample taken for sequencing was blood. These receptors came from an adult in good health.

V usage is TRBV5-3 and J usage is TRBJ2-1; D is unclear. TRBV5-3 is known as an ORF, though its function is uncertain. Trimming stripped 8 bases from V and 7 bases from J, with 13 bases between. The CDR3 covers 12 residues. This CDR3 is CASPRDANEQFF. CDR3 in DNA: TGTGCCAGCCCACGAGACGCGAATGAGCAGTTCTTC.

This sequence joins TRBV4-2 and TRBJ2-5; D is possibly TRBD1 or TRBD2 (6 bases each). The CDR3 spans 14 residues. Trimming cost V 4 bases and J 5 bases, with 14 bases left between them. Germline-derived CDR1 and CDR2 are LGHNA and YNFKEQ. CDR3 protein: CASSRDRGRETQYF. The CDR3 DNA reads TGTGCCAGCAGCCGGGACCGGGGGCGGGAGACCCAGTACTTC.

This clonotype was seen many times. The chain couples TRBV5-1 to TRBJ2-3; 9 nucleotides match TRBD2. Trimming at V came to 0 bases and at J to 5 bases, leaving 7 bases not matched to a gene. The CDR3 runs 16 residues. Per germline, CDR1 SGHRS and CDR2 YFSETQ. Here the CDR3 DNA reads TGCGCCAGCAGCTTGGATGGTAGCGGGGGCGGAGATACGCAGTATTTT. As protein: CASSLDGSGGGDTQYF.

V usage is TRBV7-8 and J usage is TRBJ2-6, with a tentative D call TRBD1 (6 bases). Trimming removed 5 bases at V and 0 bases at J, with 11 bases between. Germline-derived CDR1 and CDR2 are SGHVS and FQNEAQ. The CDR3 consists of 16 residues. The CDR3 reads CASSPTGASGANVLTF. CDR3 sequence (DNA): TGTGCCAGCAGCCCGACAGGCGCCTCTGGGGCCAACGTCCTGACTTTC.

This clonotype was recorded at least ten times. This chain connects TRBV28 to TRBJ2-1; D is unclear. The V end lost 8 bases, the J end lost 10 bases, and 18 bases lay between the germline ends. The CDR3 contains 13 residues. Per the germline V gene, CDR1 is MDHEN and CDR2 is SYDVKM. The DNA for the CDR3 is TGTGCCAGCTTAAAGATGGGCCTTCAGGAGCAGTTCTTC. Residues: CASLKMGLQEQFF.

The V gene is TRBV20-1, the J gene TRBJ1-5; D not resolved. The CDR3 is made up of 12 amino acids. V lost 6 bases and J lost 4, with 10 bases in between. Germline V gene data show CDR1 as DFQATT and CDR2 as SNEGSKA (reference sequence). CDR3 DNA sequence: TGCAGTGCCAGGAACACAAATCAGCCCCAGCATTTT. Translation: CSARNTNQPQHF.

This clonotype is medium-sized in the sample. The rearrangement links TRBV2 to TRBJ1-2; D possibly corresponds to TRBD1 (6 bases). Trimming shortened V by 6 bases and J by 7 bases, and 15 bases separated the two germline ends. The CDR3 is 13 amino acids. The germline V gene has CDR1 SNHLY and CDR2 FYNNEI. The CDR3 DNA reads as TGTGCCAGCAGCGGGGGGCCGGTTGGTGGCTACACCTTC. Protein product: CASSGGPVGGYTF.

In this sample, this clonotype is medium-sized. The V and J genes are TRBV24-1 and TRBJ2-2; 14 bases are a match to TRBD2. The J segment lost 4 bases and the V segment lost 3 bases, leaving 12 bases of the junction unmatched. Germline V lookup: CDR1 KGHDR, CDR2 SFDVKD. CDR3 length: 20 amino acids. As DNA, the CDR3 is TGTGCCACCAGTGATAGAGCGGGACTAGCGGGGGCCTCGGCCACCGGGGAGCTGTTTTTT. It yields the protein CATSDRAGLAGASATGELFF.

This clonotype was seen at least ten times. The chain is built from TRBV13 and TRBJ2-7, with 7 bases fitting TRBD2. Germline V lookup: CDR1 PRHDT, CDR2 FYEKMQ (reference sequence). CDR3 length equals 14 residues. Trimming at V came to 5 bases and at J to 3 bases, leaving 7 bases not matched to a gene. CDR3 region: CASSPRPGGYEQYF. CDR3 coding DNA: TGTGCCAGCAGCCCCCGTCCGGGGGGCTACGAGCAGTACTTC.

In its sample, this clonotype is medium-sized. The chain couples TRBV11-3 to TRBJ2-7, with 8 nucleotides matching TRBD1. Trimming at V came to 5 bases and at J to 3 bases, leaving 6 bases not matched to a gene. CDR3 length: 14 residues. Germline V lookup: CDR1 SGHNT, CDR2 YENEEA. The CDR3 loop reads CASSPGTGFYEQYF. CDR3 coding DNA: TGTGCCAGCAGCCCGGGGACAGGTTTCTACGAGCAGTACTTC.

This clonotype was observed at least ten times. The rearrangement links TRBV7-9 to TRBJ2-7, with a possible D match to TRBD1 (6 bases). Trimming stripped 4 bases from V and 3 bases from J, with 16 bases between. There are 15 residues in the CDR3. Germline V gene sequence: CDR1 SEHNR, CDR2 FQNEAQ (reference sequence). This CDR3 reads CASSYGLAQGYEQYF. The CDR3 DNA follows: TGTGCCAGCAGCTACGGACTGGCACAGGGCTACGAGCAGTACTTC.

This clonotype qualifies as medium-sized. The germline gene is not matched at one end of the junction; a read error may be the cause. This chain connects TRBV6-5 to TRBJ1-1; TRBD1 matches 8 bases. Germline CDR1 and CDR2: MNHEY and SVGAGI. This CDR3 has 11 amino acids. The CDR3 DNA follows: TGTGCCAGCAAACTTCAGGGGGCCCTCGAGTTC. It translates to CASKLQGALEF.

This clonotype appeared many times. The rearrangement joins TRBV15 to TRBJ2-7; TRBD1 agrees at 8 bases. The CDR3 spans 16 residues. Germline assignment: CDR1 LNHNV and CDR2 YYDKDF (reference sequence). The ends lost 5 bases at V and 3 bases at J; junction bases unmatched: 12. In DNA form, the CDR3 reads TGTGCCACCAGCTCCTACGGACAGGGACCGAACTACGAGCAGTACTTC. Residues: CATSSYGQGPNYEQYF.

This clonotype is deemed medium-sized. J is TRBJ2-2 and V is TRBV10-3, with 10 bases fitting TRBD1. Germline CDR1 reads ENHRY; CDR2 reads SYGVKD. The V gene end was trimmed by 8 bases and the J gene end by 3 bases; junction bases not matched to a gene: 12. This CDR3 is 17 amino acids long. The CDR3 nucleotides are TGTGCCATCGGGGGACAGGGGACCCCCGGGTACACCGGGGAGCTGTTTTTT. The encoded protein is CAIGGQGTPGYTGELFF.